These 9 T cell receptor beta chains originate from one sample sequenced in a study of blood T cell repertoires in COVID-19. TCRdb's table, derived via immunoSEQ multiplex PCR, lists solely in-frame clones and lacks some. The sample lists roughly 330,000 clones; 80% to 90% were seen once. Source material: PBMCs or T cells enriched from blood (not recorded which). Receptors were obtained from a woman between 25 and 40 years old who had recovered from COVID-19.

The chain uses TRBV5-1 and TRBJ2-1; 10 bases agree with TRBD2. Germline CDR1 is SGHRS and CDR2 is YFSETQ. The length of the CDR3 is 16 residues. With V trimmed by 1 base and J by 8 bases, 9 bases remained unmatched. Here the CDR3 DNA reads TGCGCCAGCAGCTTGATGTCAGCGGGGGGGCAAGATGAGCAGTTCTTC. Translated: CASSLMSAGGQDEQFF.

This chain joins TRBV19 and TRBJ1-4, with 9 bases that match TRBD1. The V segment lost 5 bases and the J segment 8 bases; nucleotides outside the gene matches: 9. This CDR3 is 15 amino acids long. CDR1 and CDR2 (germline): LNHDA, SQIVND (reference sequence). The DNA of the CDR3 is TGTGCCAGTAGTGTATACAGGGGGCGAGGAGAAAAACTGTTTTTT. It codes for CASSVYRGRGEKLFF.

The gene calls are TRBV4-1 and TRBJ2-7; 8 bases align to TRBD1. With 5 bases clipped from V and 4 bases from J, the junction kept 10 bases outside the gene matches. The germline V gene encodes CDR1 MGHRA and CDR2 YSYEKL. The CDR3 totals 15 residues. The CDR3 reads CASSEGIQGVYEQYF. The CDR3 DNA is TGCGCCAGCAGCGAAGGAATACAGGGGGTATACGAGCAGTACTTC.

The rearrangement links TRBV28 to TRBJ2-7; perhaps TRBD1 as D (6 bases). CDR3 length: 13 residues. V was pared by 6 bases and J by 2 bases, with 11 bases between. From germline, CDR1 is MDHEN and CDR2 SYDVKM. CDR3 nucleotide sequence: TGTGCCAGCAGATGGGGGCCCACCTACGAGCAGTACTTC. Amino acids: CASRWGPTYEQYF.

This rearrangement joins TRBV7-6 to TRBJ2-5; D gene unclear. V was pared by 5 bases and J by 1 base, with 8 bases between. The CDR3 sequence is 13 residues long. The germline V gene has CDR1 SGHVS and CDR2 FNYEAQ. CDR3 sequence: CASSPGVQETQYF. The CDR3 DNA reads TGTGCCAGCAGCCCGGGTGTCCAAGAGACCCAGTACTTC.

The chain couples TRBV19 to TRBJ1-1; D gene ambiguous. V was cut by 5 bases and J by 0 bases, with 13 bases left in between. Germline V gene data show CDR1 as LNHDA and CDR2 as SQIVND (reference sequence). This CDR3 region has 15 residues. CDR3 loop: CASSVASGLNTEAFF. CDR3 nucleotides: TGTGCCAGTAGTGTGGCTAGTGGGTTGAACACTGAAGCTTTCTTT.

This chain uses TRBV19 with TRBJ1-5, with D uncertain. The germline V gene has CDR1 LNHDA and CDR2 SQIVND (reference sequence). The CDR3 runs to 13 residues. Trimming stripped 8 bases from V and 2 bases from J, with 10 bases between. The CDR3 bases are TGTGCCAGTGACGGAACAGGCAATCAGCCCCAGCATTTT. Its translation: CASDGTGNQPQHF.

V usage is TRBV5-1 and J usage is TRBJ2-3, with 13 positions matching TRBD2. The CDR3 consists of 17 residues. Germline V lookup: CDR1 SGHRS, CDR2 YFSETQ. The V gene end was trimmed by 4 bases and the J gene end by 3 bases; junction bases not matched to a gene: 8. CDR3 loop: CASSPTTTSGGTDTQYF. The CDR3 region has the DNA TGCGCCAGCAGCCCTACAACGACTAGCGGGGGGACAGATACGCAGTATTTT. The variable domain in full, completed from reference TRBV5-1 and TRBJ2-3, reads KAGVTQTPRYLIKTRGQQVTLSCSPISGHRSVSWYQQTPGQGLQFLFEYFSETQRNKGNFPGRFSGRQFSNSRSEMNVSTLELGDSALYLCASSPTTTSGGTDTQYFGPGTRLTVL.

The chain carries TRBV6-5 and TRBJ1-5; 11 bases line up with TRBD1. This CDR3 comprises 13 residues. Germline CDR1 and CDR2: MNHEY and SVGAGI. J lost 10 bases, V lost 5 bases, and 4 bases had no gene match. CDR3 protein: CASSLGTGGPQHF. CDR3 DNA: TGTGCCAGCAGTCTCGGGACAGGGGGACCCCAGCATTTT.